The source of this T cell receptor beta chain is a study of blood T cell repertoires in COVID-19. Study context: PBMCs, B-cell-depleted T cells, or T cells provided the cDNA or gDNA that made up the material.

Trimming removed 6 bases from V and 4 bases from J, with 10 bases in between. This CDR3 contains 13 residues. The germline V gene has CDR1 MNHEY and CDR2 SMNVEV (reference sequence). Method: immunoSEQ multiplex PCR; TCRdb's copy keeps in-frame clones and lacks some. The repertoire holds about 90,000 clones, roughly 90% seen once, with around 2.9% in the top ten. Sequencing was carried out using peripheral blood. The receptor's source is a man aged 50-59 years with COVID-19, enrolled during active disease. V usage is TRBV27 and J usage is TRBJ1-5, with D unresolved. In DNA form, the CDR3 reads TGTGCCAGCAGAAGGAGGGAAAATCAGCCCCAGCATTTT. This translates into CASRRRENQPQHF.